This passage covers 10 T cell receptor beta chains from one sample sequenced in a study of post-analysis software for immune sequencing data. Included in the TCR beta cDNA libraries were unique molecular identifiers. TCRdb ran MiXCR on the PCR reads and lists one entry per CDR3 protein. The sample gives about 680,000 distinct CDR3 sequences, approximately 59% of which show up once; 11% is in the top ten. These receptors' antigens are unknown. Regarding the study as a whole: Controls had lower frequencies than patients of 4 or 5 TRBV segments, which included TRBV5-6, TRBV5-1 and TRBV20-1.

The specimen was blood. All receptors derive from a girl aged 2-15 years with multiple sclerosis.

The chain is built from TRBV29-1 and TRBJ2-1; TRBD2 might be the D (6 bases). V dropped 7 bases and J dropped 8 bases, with 21 bases sitting between them. Germline assignment: CDR1 SQVTM and CDR2 ANQGSEA. The CDR3 has 14 amino acids. The CDR3 region is CSARREVYSDEQFF. DNA of the CDR3: TGCAGCGCCCGCAGGGAGGTTTACAGCGATGAGCAGTTCTTC.

This chain joins TRBV7-9 and TRBJ1-1; D call uncertain. The V and J ends lost 3 bases and 7 bases respectively, with 12 bases between them. The CDR3 consists of 13 residues. Per the germline V gene, CDR1 is SEHNR and CDR2 is FQNEAQ (reference sequence). DNA of the CDR3: TGTGCCAGCAGCTTCAATCGGGCGGGTGAAGCTTTCTTT. Its protein product is CASSFNRAGEAFF. The full variable domain, in which reference TRBV7-9 and TRBJ1-1 provide the parts outside the CDR3, is DTGVSQNPRHKITKRGQNVTFRCDPISEHNRLYWYRQTLGQGPEFLTYFQNEAQLEKSRLLSDRFSAERPKGSFSTLEIQRTEQGDSAMYLCASSFNRAGEAFFGQGTRLTVV.

This clonotype was detected once. The J gene is TRBJ2-1, the V gene TRBV6-2 or TRBV6-3, with 7 nucleotides matching TRBD2. The CDR3 totals 13 residues. Germline CDR1 is MNHEY and CDR2 is SVGEGT. V was clipped by 8 bases and J by 8 bases; unmatched bases: 9. This CDR3 is CASGRLAPHEQFF. The CDR3 DNA reads as TGTGCCAGCGGGCGACTAGCCCCCCATGAGCAGTTCTTC.

This clonotype has more than one count but fewer than ten. DNA of the CDR3: TGTGCCAGCAGTGAACAGGGTATCGATGAGCAGTACTTC. Its translation is CASSEQGIDEQYF. The chain links TRBV6-2 or TRBV6-3 to TRBJ2-5; tentatively, D is TRBD1 (6 bases). V was pared by 5 bases and J by 11 bases, with 18 bases between. Germline V lookup: CDR1 MNHEY, CDR2 SVGEGT. CDR3 length: 13 residues.

V usage is TRBV5-1 and J usage is TRBJ2-1, with D possibly TRBD2 on 7 matching bases. Per the germline V gene, CDR1 is SGHRS and CDR2 is YFSETQ. V lost 5 bases to trimming and J lost 8 bases, with 20 bases between them. The length of the CDR3 is 15 residues. The CDR3 nucleotides read TGCGCCAGCAGGTCACTGGGGGGGCCCTATGATGAGCAGTTCTTC. It translates to CASRSLGGPYDEQFF.

CDR3 DNA: TGTGCCAGTACGGAGCAAGGGGGCAATCAGCCCCAGCATTTT. This sequence encodes CASTEQGGNQPQHF. V gene TRBV19 combines with J gene TRBJ1-5; perhaps TRBD1 as D (5 bases). Germline-derived CDR1 and CDR2 are LNHDA and SQIVND (reference sequence). Trimming shortened V by 7 bases and J by 2 bases, and 12 bases separated the two germline ends. The CDR3 is made up of 14 amino acids.

This clonotype was seen ten or more times. The chain joins TRBV29-1 to TRBJ2-3; D uncertain. The CDR3 contains 10 residues. Germline values: CDR1 SQVTM, CDR2 ANQGSEA. The ends were cut back, 4 bases at V and 4 bases at J, with 3 bases in the middle. CDR3 in DNA: TGCAGCGTTGGGCCAGATACGCAGTATTTT. It encodes CSVGPDTQYF.

This chain links TRBV9 with TRBJ1-2; 9 nucleotides match TRBD1. The CDR3 is 15 amino acids. V lost 3 bases, J lost 6 bases, and 9 bases stayed unmatched. The germline CDR1 and CDR2 sequences are SGDLS and YYNGEE. CDR3 sequence reads: CASSEWTGDRDGYTF. In DNA form, the CDR3 reads TGTGCCAGCAGCGAATGGACAGGGGATCGGGATGGCTACACCTTC.

This clonotype has just one count. The chain couples TRBV6-4 to TRBJ2-1; TRBD1 is a possible D gene (6 bases). The germline V gene encodes CDR1 MRHNA and CDR2 SNTAGT. V was clipped by 4 bases and J by 4 bases, with 14 bases between them. The CDR3 spans 15 residues. CDR3 sequence (DNA): TGTGCCAGCAGTGCTCAGGGGTTGGGTTACAATGAGCAGTTCTTC. Its protein is CASSAQGLGYNEQFF.

Many counts were recorded for this clonotype. The chain carries TRBV29-1 and TRBJ2-1; D uncertain. The V and J ends lost 3 bases and 6 bases respectively, with 0 bases between them. The CDR3 has 9 residues. Germline V gene data show CDR1 as SQVTM and CDR2 as ANQGSEA. CDR3 coding DNA: TGCAGCGTTGACAATGAGCAGTTCTTC. Residues: CSVDNEQFF.